This T cell receptor beta chain was sequenced in a study of T cell repertoires in aging, cancer and after chemotherapy (dated by TCRdb to the late 2010s). Broadly, across the study: The donors fell into six age groups ranging from 30 or younger to 70 or older, and each group had at least three individuals. TCR repertoires from healthy donor controls were recorded over periods of several months to years and showed clear clonal overlap between repeated samplings. Alongside around 97 healthy donors serving as a reference group, the cohort included 218 cancer patients, of whom some 91 had hematological cancers and 120 to 130 had solid cancers. The complete dataset included approximately 10 million TCR reads. The study profiled peripheral blood TCR beta repertoires from healthy donors and cancer patients to examine immunoaging and T cell reconstitution after chemotherapy.

Instead of sorted cells or RNA, genomic DNA extracted from peripheral blood served as the source for amplifying TCR beta rearrangements. Multiplex touch-down PCR with a mixed TRB-A/B primer pool was used to amplify rearranged TRB sequences covering the V, D and J segments. Illumina adapters and sample indices were added to the amplicons in two consecutive PCR reactions performed with Phusion HS II polymerase. Amplicons were gel-purified using the NucleoSpin Gel and PCR Clean-up kit and were subsequently checked with Qubit and an Agilent 2100 Bioanalyzer. Sequencing of the libraries was done on an Illumina MiSeq with paired-end, single-indexed 600-cycle runs. The authors' analysis ran thus. MiXCR versions 2.12 and 3.0.5 were used to process TRB sequences. Each unique CDR3 nucleotide sequence was treated as one clone, and only productive sequences with two or more reads were kept. Repertoire metrics included Shannon diversity, evenness, clonality (one minus evenness), and alpha-parameterized diversity profiles from alpha 0 to 5. Generation probabilities of clones in paired pre- and post-chemotherapy samples were computed with the IGoR algorithm. TCRdb reran the public reads through fastp at Q25 and MiXCR, keeping productive beta chains. Rows are unified per CDR3 protein, each entry keeping the most common DNA and genes. It is TCRdb's table, rather than the study itself, that gives the V and J calls and clone size. This sample has about 13,000 distinct CDR3 sequences in its table, and about a quarter of those were observed once. Approximately 52% of the sample goes to the ten largest clones.

The CDR3 runs 13 amino acids, cysteine and phenylalanine included. Just CDR3 DNA is preserved here, 39 bases in frame from base 1. Via the germline V gene, CDR1 is ENHRY and CDR2 SYGVKD. Overall study outcomes, separate from this receptor: Significantly lower blood TCR diversity and higher clonality were observed in untreated patients with hematological or solid cancers than in age-matched healthy donors. Median generation probability increased over the chemotherapy interval in both cancer cohorts, suggesting repertoire reconstitution through rebound thymic output. Declining TCR diversity with age in healthy donors was mainly explained by loss of richness; in cancer patients, loss of evenness also contributed. The authors noted that the repertoire data do not allow conclusions about immunological memory after chemotherapy.

This clonotype was seen more than once but under ten times. Its recognized antigen is unknown. An end of the junction does not agree with germline; a read error may underlie this. The clonotype originates from a human donor in good health. Recombination connected TRBV10-3 to TRBJ2-1; D gene: possibly TRBD1, on 6 matching bases. Specimen: blood. The sequenced DNA is TGCGCCAGCAGTGAATTGACAGGTGGAAAGCAGTTCTTC. This gives the protein CASSELTGGKQFF.